The 11 T cell receptor beta chains below come from one sample, sequenced in a study of early T cells in non-severe SARS-CoV-2 infection. TCRdb re-derived calls from the 5' RACE reads in MiXCR, one entry per CDR3 protein. Of about 40,000 distinct CDR3 sequences listed, approximately 8% are singletons. This material consisted of whole blood, taken at baseline. The receptors shown here come from an adult who was a healthcare worker with PCR-confirmed SARS-CoV-2 infection or an uninfected control (not recorded which).

This chain links TRBV19 with TRBJ2-3, with 9 bases matching TRBD1. The J segment lost 4 bases and the V segment lost 9 bases, leaving 5 bases of the junction unmatched. Germline lookup yields CDR1 LNHDA and CDR2 SQIVND (reference sequence). The CDR3 sequence is 13 residues long. The CDR3 region has the DNA TGTGCCAGCACGGGACAGGGAGCAGATACGCAGTATTTT. Its protein is CASTGQGADTQYF.

Many counts were recorded for this clonotype. The chain carries TRBV20-1 and TRBJ2-7; 12 bases agree with TRBD2. CDR3 length: 15 amino acids. J was trimmed by 6 bases and V by 2 bases; bases with no gene match: 8. Germline CDR1 is DFQATT and CDR2 is SNEGSKA (reference sequence). The CDR3 nucleotides read TGCAGTGCTAGAAGACTAGCGGGGGATTGGTCCGAGCAGTACTTC. Translated, it gives CSARRLAGDWSEQYF.

This clonotype has at least ten counts. V usage is TRBV6-2 or TRBV6-3 and J usage is TRBJ2-1; possible D gene TRBD1, 5 bases. V gave up 5 bases and J gave up 0 bases, with 14 bases separating them. The germline V gene encodes CDR1 MNHEY and CDR2 SVGEGT. This CDR3 comprises 16 residues. CDR3 in amino acids: CASSPVRGRSYNEQFF. The CDR3 region has the DNA TGTGCCAGCAGTCCGGTAAGGGGTCGCTCCTACAATGAGCAGTTCTTC.

There are many counts of this clonotype. The gene calls are TRBV5-4 and TRBJ2-1; the D is unclear. The V end was cut by 1 base, the J end by 6 bases, with 20 bases between. Germline V CDR1 and CDR2: SGHNT, YYREEE (reference sequence). There are 17 residues in the CDR3. The CDR3 region has the DNA TGTGCCAGCAGCTTGTTTTCCGGGCCAGCCGGCTCCAATGAGCAGTTCTTC. Protein product: CASSLFSGPAGSNEQFF.

The gene calls are TRBV12-3 or TRBV12-4 and TRBJ2-2; perhaps D is TRBD1 or TRBD2 (5 bases each). There are 15 residues in the CDR3. Trimming shortened V by 6 bases and J by 3 bases, and 14 bases separated the two germline ends. The CDR3 is CASRVTGHYTGELFF. The DNA of the CDR3 is TGTGCCAGCAGGGTAACGGGGCACTACACCGGGGAGCTGTTTTTT.

This clonotype has more than one count but fewer than ten. The J gene is TRBJ2-5, the V gene TRBV2; 10 nucleotides line up with TRBD1. Germline V gene sequence: CDR1 SNHLY, CDR2 FYNNEI. V lost 6 bases and J lost 1; bases outside the gene matches: 5. The CDR3 extends over 15 amino acids. CDR3 sequence reads: CASSRDRGLQETQYF. Here the CDR3 DNA reads TGTGCCAGCAGCCGGGACAGGGGACTCCAAGAGACCCAGTACTTC.

In nucleotides, the CDR3 is TGTGCCAGCAGCCCTTGGACGGATCGGGAGTATAATTCACCCCTCCACTTT. Encoded protein: CASSPWTDREYNSPLHF. V is TRBV7-2 and J is TRBJ1-6, with D uncertain. In germline, CDR1 is SGHTA, CDR2 FQGNSA. The V and J ends lost 5 bases and 4 bases respectively, with 18 bases between them. The length of the CDR3 is 17 residues.

In its sample, this clonotype was seen many times. The chain joins TRBV20-1 to TRBJ1-3; D gene uncertain. The CDR3 is made up of 15 amino acids. Germline CDR1 is DFQATT and CDR2 is SNEGSKA (reference sequence). Trimming removed 6 bases at V and 2 bases at J, with 17 bases between. For the CDR3, the DNA is TGCAGTGCCTCACCTCTGACCCACCCTGGAAACACCATATATTTT. Translated: CSASPLTHPGNTIYF.

This clonotype has just a few counts. The chain recombines TRBV30 with TRBJ2-3; D not resolved. The V gene's germline CDR1 is GTSNPN and CDR2 SVGIG (reference sequence). Trimming left V 5 bases short and J 2 bases short, with 14 bases between. The CDR3 totals 14 residues. The CDR3, as DNA: TGTGCCTGGGCCTCAAATGGCCTCACAGATACGCAGTATTTT. This gives the protein CAWASNGLTDTQYF. Looking up the rest from reference TRBV30 and TRBJ2-3 gives the full variable domain: SQTIHQWPATLVQPVGSPLSLECTVEGTSNPNLYWYRQAAGRGLQLLFYSVGIGQISSEVPQNLSASRPQDRQFILSSKKLLLSDSGFYLCAWASNGLTDTQYFGPGTRLTVL.

This clonotype was detected ten times or more. The CDR3 is CASKKGGRETQYF. CDR3 bases: TGTGCCAGCAAGAAGGGGGGGCGAGAGACCCAGTACTTC. The J gene is TRBJ2-5, the V gene TRBV28, with D perhaps matching TRBD2 (7 bases). Trimming shortened V by 7 bases and J by 4 bases, and 13 bases separated the two germline ends. The CDR3 spans 13 residues. Germline CDR1 and CDR2: MDHEN and SYDVKM.

V is TRBV6-5 and J is TRBJ2-1; D gene uncertain. The V gene lost 1 base and the J gene lost 7 bases, with 8 bases spanning the gap. The CDR3 is 13 residues long. In germline, CDR1 is MNHEY, CDR2 SVGAGI. CDR3 sequence: CASSYFGKNEQFF. CDR3 sequence (DNA): TGTGCCAGCAGTTACTTTGGGAAGAATGAGCAGTTCTTC.